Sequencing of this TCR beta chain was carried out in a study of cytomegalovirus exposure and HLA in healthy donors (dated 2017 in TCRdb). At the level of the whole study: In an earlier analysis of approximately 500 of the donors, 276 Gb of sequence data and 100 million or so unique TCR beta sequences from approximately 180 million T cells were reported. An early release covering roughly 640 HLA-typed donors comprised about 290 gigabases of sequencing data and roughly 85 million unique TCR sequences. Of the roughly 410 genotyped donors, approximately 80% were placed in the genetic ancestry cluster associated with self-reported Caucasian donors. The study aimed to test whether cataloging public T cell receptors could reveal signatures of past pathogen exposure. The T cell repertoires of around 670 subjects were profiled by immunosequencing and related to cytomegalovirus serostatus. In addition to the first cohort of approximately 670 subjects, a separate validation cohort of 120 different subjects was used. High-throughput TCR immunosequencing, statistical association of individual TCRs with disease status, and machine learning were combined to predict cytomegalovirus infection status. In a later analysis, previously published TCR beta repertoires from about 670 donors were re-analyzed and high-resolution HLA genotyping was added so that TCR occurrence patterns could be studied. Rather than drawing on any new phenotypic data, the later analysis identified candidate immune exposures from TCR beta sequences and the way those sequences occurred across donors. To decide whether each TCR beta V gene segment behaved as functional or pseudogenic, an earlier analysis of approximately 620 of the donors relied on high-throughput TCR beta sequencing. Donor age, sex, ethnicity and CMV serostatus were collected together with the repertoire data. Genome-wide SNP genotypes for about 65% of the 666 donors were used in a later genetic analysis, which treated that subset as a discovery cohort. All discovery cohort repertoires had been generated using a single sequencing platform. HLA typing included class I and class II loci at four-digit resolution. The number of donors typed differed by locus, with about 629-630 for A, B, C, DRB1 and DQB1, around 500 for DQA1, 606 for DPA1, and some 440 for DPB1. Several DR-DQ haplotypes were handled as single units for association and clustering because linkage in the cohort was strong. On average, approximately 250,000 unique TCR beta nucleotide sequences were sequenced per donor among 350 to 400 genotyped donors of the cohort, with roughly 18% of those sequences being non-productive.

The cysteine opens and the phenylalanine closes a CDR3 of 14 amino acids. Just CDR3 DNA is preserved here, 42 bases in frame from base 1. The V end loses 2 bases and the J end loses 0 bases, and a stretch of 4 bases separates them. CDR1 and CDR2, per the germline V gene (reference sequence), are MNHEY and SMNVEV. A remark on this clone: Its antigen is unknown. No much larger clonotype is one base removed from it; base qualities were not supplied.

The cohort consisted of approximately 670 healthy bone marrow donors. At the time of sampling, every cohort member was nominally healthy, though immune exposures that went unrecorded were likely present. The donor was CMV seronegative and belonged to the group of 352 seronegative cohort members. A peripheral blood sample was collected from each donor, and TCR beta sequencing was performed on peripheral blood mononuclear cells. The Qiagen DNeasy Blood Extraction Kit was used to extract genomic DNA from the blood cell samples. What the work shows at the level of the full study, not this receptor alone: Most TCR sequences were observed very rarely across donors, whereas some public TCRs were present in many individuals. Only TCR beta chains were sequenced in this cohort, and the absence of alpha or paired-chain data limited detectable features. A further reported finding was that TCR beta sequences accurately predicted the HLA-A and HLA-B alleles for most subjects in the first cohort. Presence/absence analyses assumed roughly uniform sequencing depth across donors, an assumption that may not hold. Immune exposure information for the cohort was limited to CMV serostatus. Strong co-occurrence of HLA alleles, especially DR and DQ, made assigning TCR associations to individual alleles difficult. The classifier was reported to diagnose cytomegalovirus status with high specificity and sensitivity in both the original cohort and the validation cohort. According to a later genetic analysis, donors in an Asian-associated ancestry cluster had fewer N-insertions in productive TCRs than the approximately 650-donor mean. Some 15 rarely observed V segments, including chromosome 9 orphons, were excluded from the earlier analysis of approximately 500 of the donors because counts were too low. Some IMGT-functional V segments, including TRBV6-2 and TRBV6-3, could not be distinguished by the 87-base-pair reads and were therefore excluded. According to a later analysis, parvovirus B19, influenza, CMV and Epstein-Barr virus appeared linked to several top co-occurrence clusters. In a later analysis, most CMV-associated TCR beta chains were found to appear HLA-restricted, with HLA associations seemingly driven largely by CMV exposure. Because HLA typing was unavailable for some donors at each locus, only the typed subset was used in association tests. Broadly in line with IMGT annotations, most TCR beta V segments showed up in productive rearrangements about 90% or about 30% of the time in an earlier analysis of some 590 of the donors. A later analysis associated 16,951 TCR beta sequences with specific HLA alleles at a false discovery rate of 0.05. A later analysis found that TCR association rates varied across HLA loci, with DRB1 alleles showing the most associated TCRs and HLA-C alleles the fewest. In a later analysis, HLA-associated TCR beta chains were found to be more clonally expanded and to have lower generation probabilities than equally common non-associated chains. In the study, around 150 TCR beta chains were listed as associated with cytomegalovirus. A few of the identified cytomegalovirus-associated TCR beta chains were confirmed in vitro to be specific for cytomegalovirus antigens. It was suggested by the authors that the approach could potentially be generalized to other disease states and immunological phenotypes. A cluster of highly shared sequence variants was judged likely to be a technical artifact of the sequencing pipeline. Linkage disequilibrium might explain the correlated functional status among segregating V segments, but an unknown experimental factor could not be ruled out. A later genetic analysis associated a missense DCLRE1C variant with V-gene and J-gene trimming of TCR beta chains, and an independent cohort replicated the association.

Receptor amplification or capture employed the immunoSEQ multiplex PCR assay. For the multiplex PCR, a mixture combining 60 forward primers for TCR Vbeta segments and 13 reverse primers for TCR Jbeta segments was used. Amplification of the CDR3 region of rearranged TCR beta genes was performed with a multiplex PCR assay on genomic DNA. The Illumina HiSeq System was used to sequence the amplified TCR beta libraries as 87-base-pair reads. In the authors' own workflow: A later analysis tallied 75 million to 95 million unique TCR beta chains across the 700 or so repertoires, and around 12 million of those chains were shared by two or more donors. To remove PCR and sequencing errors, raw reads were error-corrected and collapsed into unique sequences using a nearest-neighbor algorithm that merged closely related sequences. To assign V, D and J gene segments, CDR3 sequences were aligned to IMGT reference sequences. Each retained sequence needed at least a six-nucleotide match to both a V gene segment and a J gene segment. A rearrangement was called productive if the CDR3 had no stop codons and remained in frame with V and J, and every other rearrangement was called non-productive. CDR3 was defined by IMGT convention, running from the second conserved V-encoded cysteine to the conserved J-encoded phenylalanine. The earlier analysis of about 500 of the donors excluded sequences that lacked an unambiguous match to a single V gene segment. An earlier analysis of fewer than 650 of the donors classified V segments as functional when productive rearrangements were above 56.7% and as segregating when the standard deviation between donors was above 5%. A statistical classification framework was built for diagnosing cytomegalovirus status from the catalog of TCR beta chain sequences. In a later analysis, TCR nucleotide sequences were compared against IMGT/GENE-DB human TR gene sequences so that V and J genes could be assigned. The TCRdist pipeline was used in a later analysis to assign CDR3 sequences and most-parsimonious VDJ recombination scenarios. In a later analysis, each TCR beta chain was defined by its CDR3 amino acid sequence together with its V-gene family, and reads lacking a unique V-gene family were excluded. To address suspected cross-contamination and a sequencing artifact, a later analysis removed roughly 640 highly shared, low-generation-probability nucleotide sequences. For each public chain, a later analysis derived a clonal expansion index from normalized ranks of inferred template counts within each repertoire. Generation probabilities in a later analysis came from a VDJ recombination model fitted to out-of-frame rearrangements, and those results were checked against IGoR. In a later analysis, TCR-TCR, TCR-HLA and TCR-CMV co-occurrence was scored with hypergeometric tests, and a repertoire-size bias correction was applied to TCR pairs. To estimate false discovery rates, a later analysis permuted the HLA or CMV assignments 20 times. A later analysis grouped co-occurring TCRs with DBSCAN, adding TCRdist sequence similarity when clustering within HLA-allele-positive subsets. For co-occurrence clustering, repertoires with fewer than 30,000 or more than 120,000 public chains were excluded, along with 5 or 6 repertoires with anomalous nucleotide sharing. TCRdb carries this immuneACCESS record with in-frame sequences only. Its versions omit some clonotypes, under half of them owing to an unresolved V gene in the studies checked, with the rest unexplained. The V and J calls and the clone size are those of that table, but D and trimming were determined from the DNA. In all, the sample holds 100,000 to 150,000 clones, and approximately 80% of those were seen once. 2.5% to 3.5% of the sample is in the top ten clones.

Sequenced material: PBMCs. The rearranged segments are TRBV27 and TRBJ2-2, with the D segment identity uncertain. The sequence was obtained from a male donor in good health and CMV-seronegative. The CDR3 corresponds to CASSLLPNTGELFF. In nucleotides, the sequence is TGTGCCAGCAGTTTACTCCCGAACACCGGGGAGCTGTTTTTT.